The present entry profiles one TCR beta chain with its context. This specimen comes from a study of blood T cell repertoires in COVID-19. Across the whole study: The origin of the acute and convalescent COVID-19 samples was the United States, Italy and Spain. The analysed material was cDNA or gDNA that came from T cells, B-cell-depleted T cells, or PBMCs.

This CDR3 contains 14 residues. V shed 6 bases, J shed 3 bases, and the junction held 4 bases outside the gene matches. Germline CDR1 is ENHRY and CDR2 is SYGVKD. In the authors' workflow: Reference gene primer amplification yielded estimated nucleated cell counts. Libraries were prepared by immunoSEQ multiplex PCR; TCRdb keeps only in-frame clonotypes and omits some of them. D and trimming were read from the DNA, whereas the V and J calls and clone size are those reported in that table. The sample has about 49,000 clones, approximately 70% seen once; the top ten hold about 9%. V usage is TRBV10-3 and J usage is TRBJ2-5; 10 bases map to TRBD1. Input material: peripheral blood. This TCR was recovered from a woman aged 70-85 years with acute or convalescent COVID-19. The CDR3 region has the DNA TGTGCCATCAGAGGGACAGGGGTCGAAGAGACCCAGTACTTC. It translates to CAIRGTGVEETQYF.